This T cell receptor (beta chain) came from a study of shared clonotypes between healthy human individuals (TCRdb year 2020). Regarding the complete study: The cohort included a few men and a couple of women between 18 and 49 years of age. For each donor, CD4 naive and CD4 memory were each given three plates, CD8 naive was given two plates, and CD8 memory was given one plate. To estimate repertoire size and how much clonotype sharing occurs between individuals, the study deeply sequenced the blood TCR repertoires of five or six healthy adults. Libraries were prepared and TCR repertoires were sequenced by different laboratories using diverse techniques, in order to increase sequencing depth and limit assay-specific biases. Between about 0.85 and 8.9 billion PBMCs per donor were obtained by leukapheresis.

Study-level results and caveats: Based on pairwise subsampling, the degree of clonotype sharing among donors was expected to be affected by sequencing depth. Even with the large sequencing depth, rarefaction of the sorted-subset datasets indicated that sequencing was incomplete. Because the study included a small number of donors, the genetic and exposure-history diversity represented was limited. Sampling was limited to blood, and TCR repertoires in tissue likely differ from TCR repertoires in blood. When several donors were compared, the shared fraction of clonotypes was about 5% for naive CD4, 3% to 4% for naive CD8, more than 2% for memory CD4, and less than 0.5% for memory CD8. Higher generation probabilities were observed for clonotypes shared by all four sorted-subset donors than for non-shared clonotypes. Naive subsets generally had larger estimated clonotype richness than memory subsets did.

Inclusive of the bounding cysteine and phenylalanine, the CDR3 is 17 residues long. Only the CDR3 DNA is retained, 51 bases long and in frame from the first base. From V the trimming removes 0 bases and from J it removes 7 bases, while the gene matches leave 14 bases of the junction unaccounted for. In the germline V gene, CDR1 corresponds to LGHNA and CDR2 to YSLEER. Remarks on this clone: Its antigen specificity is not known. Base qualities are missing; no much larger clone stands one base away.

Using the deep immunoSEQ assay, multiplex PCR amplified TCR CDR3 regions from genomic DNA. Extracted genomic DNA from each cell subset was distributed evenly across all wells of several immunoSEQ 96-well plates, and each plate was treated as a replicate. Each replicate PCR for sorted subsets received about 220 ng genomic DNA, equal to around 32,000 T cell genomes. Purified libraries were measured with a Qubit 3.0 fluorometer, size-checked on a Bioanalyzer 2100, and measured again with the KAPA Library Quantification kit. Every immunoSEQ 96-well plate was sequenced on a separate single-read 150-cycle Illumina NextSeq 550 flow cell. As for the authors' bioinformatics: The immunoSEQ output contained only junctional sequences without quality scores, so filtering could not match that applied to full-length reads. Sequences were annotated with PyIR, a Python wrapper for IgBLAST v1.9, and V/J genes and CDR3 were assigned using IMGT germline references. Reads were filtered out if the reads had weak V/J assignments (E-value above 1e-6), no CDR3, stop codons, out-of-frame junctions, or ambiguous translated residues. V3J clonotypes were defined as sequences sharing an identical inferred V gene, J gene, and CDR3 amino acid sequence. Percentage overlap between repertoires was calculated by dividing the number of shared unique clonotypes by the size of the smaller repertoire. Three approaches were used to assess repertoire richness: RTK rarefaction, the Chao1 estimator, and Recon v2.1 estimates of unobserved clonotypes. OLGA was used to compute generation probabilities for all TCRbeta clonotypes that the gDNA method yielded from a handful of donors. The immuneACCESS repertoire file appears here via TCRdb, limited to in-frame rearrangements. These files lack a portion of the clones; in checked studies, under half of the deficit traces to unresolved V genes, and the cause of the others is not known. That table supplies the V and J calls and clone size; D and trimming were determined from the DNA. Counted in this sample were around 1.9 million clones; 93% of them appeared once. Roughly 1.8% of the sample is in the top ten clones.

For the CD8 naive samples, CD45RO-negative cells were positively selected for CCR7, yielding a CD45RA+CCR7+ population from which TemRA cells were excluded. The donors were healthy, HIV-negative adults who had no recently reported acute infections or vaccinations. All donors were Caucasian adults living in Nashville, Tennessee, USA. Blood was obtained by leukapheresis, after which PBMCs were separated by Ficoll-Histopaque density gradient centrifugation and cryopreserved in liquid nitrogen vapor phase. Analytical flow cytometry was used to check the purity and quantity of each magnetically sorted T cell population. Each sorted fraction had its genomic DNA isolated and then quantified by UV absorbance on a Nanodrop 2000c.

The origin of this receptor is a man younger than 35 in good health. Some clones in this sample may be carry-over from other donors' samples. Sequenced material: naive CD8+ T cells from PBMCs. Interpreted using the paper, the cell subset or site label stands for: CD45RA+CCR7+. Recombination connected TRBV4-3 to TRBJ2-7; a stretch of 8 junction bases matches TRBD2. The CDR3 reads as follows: CASSQDLSIGRAGEQYF. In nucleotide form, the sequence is TGCGCCAGCAGCCAAGACCTATCGATCGGGAGGGCCGGGGAGCAGTACTTC.